This T cell receptor beta chain originates from a study of regulatory T cells in long-lasting Graves disease. The wider study: The study counted Graves' disease as persistent given over 5 years of antithyroid drugs and positive TSH receptor antibodies. Study-level findings and limits: Favored usage of TRBV28, TRBJ1-2 and TRBJ2-5 was recorded in persistent disease.

Noted time point: persistent/refractory GD, antithyroid drugs over 5 years with positive TRAb. PBMCs were the source of the RNA used for TCR sequencing. This CDR3 has 16 residues. Germline V CDR1 and CDR2: MNHEY, SMNVEV (reference sequence). V lost 4 bases to trimming and J lost 4 bases; unmatched junction nucleotides: 9. Details on this clonotype: The antigen remains undetermined.

In building TCR beta libraries, iRepertoire HTBI primers were used together with Arm-PCR of CDR3 regions. In the original analysis: From all samples, identification returned 13 to 15 TRBJ and approximately 63 TRBV segments. TCRdb reprocessed the multiplex PCR reads with MiXCR, giving one entry per CDR3 protein. TCRdb's processing, not the authors', yielded these V and J calls. The repertoire holds about 400,000 distinct CDR3 sequences, with less than 25% as singletons. The chain joins TRBV27 to TRBJ2-3; 9 positions match TRBD1. The source of this sequence is a female donor with Graves disease. Here the sequenced sample was peripheral blood mononuclear cells (PBMCs), taken when the disease was refractory, from a patient treated with antithyroid drugs. The CDR3 protein is CASSSWTGDVADTQYF. The CDR3 coding sequence is TGTGCCAGCAGTTCGTGGACAGGGGACGTAGCAGATACGCAGTATTTT.